These 8 T cell receptor beta chains share one sample of origin, sequenced in a study of cytomegalovirus exposure and HLA in healthy donors. Profiled with immunoSEQ multiplex PCR; TCRdb holds only in-frame clones, not every one. Of 47,000 or so clones listed, 85% to 95% are singletons. Sequencing used PBMCs. The origin of the receptors is a man aged 18 to 29 in good health and CMV-seronegative.

This rearrangement joins TRBV5-6 to TRBJ1-2; tentative D call: TRBD1 (6 bases). V was trimmed by 4 bases and J by 4 bases, leaving 17 bases between them. The CDR3 consists of 15 residues. Germline V gene sequence: CDR1 SGHDT, CDR2 YYEEEE. Written as DNA, the CDR3 is TGTGCCAGCAGCCATGCGGACAGCTCCTTCTATGGCTACACCTTC. The encoded protein is CASSHADSSFYGYTF.

This chain links TRBV9 with TRBJ1-3; D not certain. Germline CDR1 SGDLS, CDR2 YYNGEE. V was trimmed by 3 bases and J by 0 bases, leaving 10 bases between them. The CDR3 sequence is 15 residues long. CDR3 residues: CASSARLTSGNTIYF. The DNA of the CDR3 is TGTGCCAGCAGCGCCCGACTGACCTCTGGAAACACCATATATTTT.

The chain has TRBV6-1 and TRBJ1-3; tentative D call: TRBD1 (5 bases). This CDR3 is 15 amino acids long. The germline V gene has CDR1 MNHNS and CDR2 SASEGT. Trimming took 0 bases from V and 1 from J, leaving 7 bases between them. The CDR3 nucleotides read TGTGCCAGCAGTGAAGCGCAGGGATCTGGAAACACCATATATTTT. It encodes CASSEAQGSGNTIYF.

The chain links TRBV7-3 to TRBJ2-1, with 8 nucleotides matching TRBD2. J lost 4 bases, V lost 3 bases, and 8 bases had no gene match. The CDR3 runs to 16 residues. Germline V lookup: CDR1 SGHTA, CDR2 FQGTGA. CDR3 sequence: CASSLASASGYNEQFF. In DNA, the CDR3 is TGTGCCAGCAGCTTGGCATCGGCTAGCGGGTACAATGAGCAGTTCTTC.

The chain uses TRBV4-3 and TRBJ2-7, with TRBD1 matching over 9 bases. In germline, CDR1 is LGHNA, CDR2 YSLEER. The CDR3 sequence is 16 residues long. V was pared by 1 base and J by 3 bases, with 7 bases of the junction left unmatched. In nucleotides, the CDR3 is TGCGCCAGCAGCCAAGCTACCGGGACAGGGCTCTACGAGCAGTACTTC. Translating it yields CASSQATGTGLYEQYF.

This chain connects TRBV7-6 to TRBJ2-1, with TRBD2 identical over 7 bases. Germline values: CDR1 SGHVS, CDR2 FNYEAQ. The CDR3 length is 13 residues. The J segment lost 4 bases and the V segment lost 6 bases, leaving 3 bases of the junction unmatched. The CDR3: CASRGRGYNEQFF. CDR3 in DNA: TGTGCCAGCAGGGGGCGGGGGTACAATGAGCAGTTCTTC.

This clone showed up just once. The genes are TRBV18 and TRBJ1-4; D gene ambiguous. Germline-derived CDR1 and CDR2 are KGHSH and LQKENI. Trimming stripped 4 bases from V and 6 bases from J, with 18 bases between. This CDR3 comprises 16 residues. CDR3 sequence reads: CASSLLATLNDEKLFF. The CDR3 nucleotides read TGTGCCAGCTCACTATTAGCAACCCTCAACGATGAAAAACTGTTTTTT.

The rearrangement links TRBV27 to TRBJ2-7; weak D call: TRBD1 (6 bases). This CDR3 is built from 15 residues. From germline, CDR1 is MNHEY and CDR2 SMNVEV (reference sequence). Trimming removed 7 bases from V and 3 bases from J, with 19 bases in between. CDR3: CASIDLQGRGYEQYF. The CDR3 DNA reads as TGTGCCAGCATTGATCTCCAGGGGCGCGGCTACGAGCAGTACTTC.